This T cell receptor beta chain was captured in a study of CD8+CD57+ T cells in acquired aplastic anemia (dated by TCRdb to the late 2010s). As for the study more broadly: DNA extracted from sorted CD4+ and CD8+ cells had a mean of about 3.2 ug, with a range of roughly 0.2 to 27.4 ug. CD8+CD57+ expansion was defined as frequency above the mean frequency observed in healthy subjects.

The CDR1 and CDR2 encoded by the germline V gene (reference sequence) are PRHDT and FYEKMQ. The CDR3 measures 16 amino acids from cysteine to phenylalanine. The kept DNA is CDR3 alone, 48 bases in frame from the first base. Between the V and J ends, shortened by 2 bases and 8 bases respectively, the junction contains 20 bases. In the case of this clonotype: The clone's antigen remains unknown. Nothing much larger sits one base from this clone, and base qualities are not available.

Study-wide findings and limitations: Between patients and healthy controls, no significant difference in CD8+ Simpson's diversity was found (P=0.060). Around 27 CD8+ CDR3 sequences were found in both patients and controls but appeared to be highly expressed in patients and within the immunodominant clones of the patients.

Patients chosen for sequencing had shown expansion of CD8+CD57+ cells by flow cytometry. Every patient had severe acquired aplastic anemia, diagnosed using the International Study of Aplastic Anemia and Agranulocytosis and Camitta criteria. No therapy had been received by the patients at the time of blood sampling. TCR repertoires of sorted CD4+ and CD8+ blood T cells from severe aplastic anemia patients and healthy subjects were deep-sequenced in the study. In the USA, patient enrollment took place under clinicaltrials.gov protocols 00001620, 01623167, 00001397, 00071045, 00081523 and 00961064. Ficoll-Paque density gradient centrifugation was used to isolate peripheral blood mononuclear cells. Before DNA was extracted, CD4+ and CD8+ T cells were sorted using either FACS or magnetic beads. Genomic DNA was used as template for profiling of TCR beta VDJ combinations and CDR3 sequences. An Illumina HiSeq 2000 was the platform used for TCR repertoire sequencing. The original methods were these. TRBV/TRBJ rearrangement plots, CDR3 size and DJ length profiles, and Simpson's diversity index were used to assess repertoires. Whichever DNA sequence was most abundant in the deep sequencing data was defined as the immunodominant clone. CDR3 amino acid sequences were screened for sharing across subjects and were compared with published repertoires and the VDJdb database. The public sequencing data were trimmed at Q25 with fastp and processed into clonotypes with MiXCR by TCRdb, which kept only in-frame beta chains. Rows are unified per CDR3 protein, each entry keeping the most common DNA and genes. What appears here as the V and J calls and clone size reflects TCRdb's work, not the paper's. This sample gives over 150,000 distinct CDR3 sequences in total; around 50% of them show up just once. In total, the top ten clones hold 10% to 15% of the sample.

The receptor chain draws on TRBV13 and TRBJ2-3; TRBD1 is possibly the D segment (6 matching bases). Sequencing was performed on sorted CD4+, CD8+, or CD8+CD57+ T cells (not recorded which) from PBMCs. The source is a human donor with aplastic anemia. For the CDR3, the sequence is CASSLSQGRGSATQYF. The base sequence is TGTGCCAGCAGCTTAAGTCAGGGCAGGGGAAGCGCTACGCAGTATTTT. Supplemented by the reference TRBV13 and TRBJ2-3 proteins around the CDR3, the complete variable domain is AAGVIQSPRHLIKEKRETATLKCYPIPRHDTVYWYQQGPGQDPQFLISFYEKMQSDKGSIPDRFSAQQFSDYHSELNMSSLELGDSALYFCASSLSQGRGSATQYFGPGTRLTVL.